These 16 T cell receptor beta chains share one sample of origin, sequenced in a study of CD8 T cells in ankylosing spondylitis. TCRdb ran MiXCR on the 5' RACE reads and lists one entry per CDR3 protein. The top ten hold 7.5% to 9.5% of the sample, which has about 280,000 distinct CDR3 sequences, 20% seen once. Sequenced material: blood, either unsorted or a sorted T cell fraction (not recorded which). These receptors all come from a male donor with ankylosing spondylitis or in good health (not recorded which).

The chain has TRBV9 and TRBJ2-3; no firm D call. The length of the CDR3 is 14 residues. CDR1 and CDR2 (germline): SGDLS, YYNGEE. The germline V and J ends were trimmed by 0 bases and 2 bases, with 7 bases remaining between them. As DNA, the CDR3 is TGTGCCAGCAGCGTAGGGCCTCACACAGATACGCAGTATTTT. It encodes CASSVGPHTDTQYF.

This clonotype was seen once. The rearrangement links TRBV20-1 to TRBJ1-5; TRBD1 matches 8 bases. The junction had 8 bases not matched to a gene; V was cut back by 6 bases and J by 4 bases. The CDR3 runs 14 residues. Per the germline V gene, CDR1 is DFQATT and CDR2 is SNEGSKA (reference sequence). Here the CDR3 reads CSATPGQANQPQHF. Written as DNA, the CDR3 is TGCAGTGCGACCCCGGGACAGGCTAATCAGCCCCAGCATTTT.

CDR3 nucleotides: TGTGCCAGCAGGGCGGGAGCCGTAACCTTAGAGGTTAGGGATACGCAGTATTTT. It is translated as CASRAGAVTLEVRDTQYF. V gene TRBV12-3 or TRBV12-4 combines with J gene TRBJ2-3; TRBD2 aligns across 7 bases. The CDR3 runs 18 residues. After removal of 6 bases from V and 6 bases from J, the junction contained 21 bases not matched to a gene.

This clonotype was observed a few times. The J gene is TRBJ1-5, the V gene TRBV6-2 or TRBV6-3; weak D call: TRBD1 (5 bases). CDR1 is MNHEY and CDR2 is SVGEGT in the germline V gene. CDR3 size: 15 residues. Trimming took 2 bases from V and 2 from J, leaving 10 bases between them. The CDR3 protein is CASSYPGLGNQPQHF. The CDR3 DNA reads TGTGCCAGCAGTTACCCAGGGTTGGGCAATCAGCCCCAGCATTTT.

The chain joins TRBV30 to TRBJ2-2; D is undetermined. This CDR3 has 11 amino acids. V was pared by 4 bases and J by 5 bases, with 5 bases between. Germline values: CDR1 GTSNPN, CDR2 SVGIG (reference sequence). In DNA, the CDR3 is TGTGCCTGGACGGGTACCGGGGAGCTGTTTTTT. Translating gives CAWTGTGELFF.

The table lists this clonotype with many counts. This sequence joins TRBV29-1 and TRBJ2-2; 7 bases match TRBD1. Germline V gives CDR1 SQVTM, CDR2 ANQGSEA. This CDR3 contains 12 residues. J gave up 6 bases and V 7 bases, and 5 bases lay outside the gene matches. CDR3 DNA: TGCAGCGCTGGTACAGGGGCCGGGGAGCTGTTTTTT. It encodes CSAGTGAGELFF.

The chain recombines TRBV28 with TRBJ2-1; D unresolved. Germline V gives CDR1 MDHEN, CDR2 SYDVKM. This CDR3 spans 10 amino acids. V was pared by 6 bases and J by 12 bases, with 9 bases between. The CDR3 loop is CASSSVGQFF. In nucleotides, the CDR3 is TGTGCCAGCAGCTCCGTAGGGCAGTTCTTC. The variable domain in full, completed from reference TRBV28 and TRBJ2-1, reads DVKVTQSSRYLVKRTGEKVFLECVQDMDHENMFWYRQDPGLGLRLIYFSYDVKMKEKGDIPEGYSVSREKKERFSLILESASTNQTSMYLCASSSVGQFFGPGTRLTVL.

The rearrangement uses TRBV4-2 and TRBJ2-5; unclear D gene. Trimming stripped 0 bases from V and 3 bases from J, with 11 bases between. In germline, CDR1 is LGHNA, CDR2 YNFKEQ. This CDR3 is 15 amino acids long. The CDR3 nucleotides are TGTGCCAGCAGCCAAGATAAGGTGTCAGAAGAGACCCAGTACTTC. Protein: CASSQDKVSEETQYF.

The V call is TRBV18, the J call TRBJ2-3, with 7 bases matching TRBD2. Germline lookup yields CDR1 KGHSH and CDR2 LQKENI. There are 14 residues in the CDR3. Germline trimming cut 6 bases from V and 8 bases from J; bases unmatched to any gene: 11. CDR3 residues: CASSPQRDPGTQYF. In nucleotides, the CDR3 is TGTGCCAGCTCGCCTCAGCGGGACCCTGGTACGCAGTATTTT.

The V and J genes are TRBV11-1 and TRBJ1-1; 11 bases line up with TRBD1. CDR1 SGHAT and CDR2 FQDESV come from the germline V gene (reference sequence). This CDR3 spans 19 amino acids. V shed 1 base, J shed 4 bases, and the junction held 14 bases outside the gene matches. The CDR3 nucleotides read TGTGCCAGCAGCTTAGGTCTTTCGGGGACAGGGGGTAGCGGCACTGAAGCTTTCTTT. It is translated as CASSLGLSGTGGSGTEAFF.

This clonotype was counted a few times. This chain links TRBV6-1 with TRBJ1-5; TRBD1 matches at 7 bases. Losses at the gene ends were 7 bases for V and 3 bases for J; bases not matched to a gene: 6. The CDR3 runs 14 residues. In germline, CDR1 is MNHNS, CDR2 SASEGT. CDR3 in amino acids: CASMDRTINQPQHF. CDR3 nucleotide sequence: TGTGCCAGCATGGACAGGACAATCAATCAGCCCCAGCATTTT.

This clonotype came up a few times. V is TRBV6-1 and J is TRBJ1-5; a possible D gene is TRBD1 (5 bases). This CDR3 is 14 amino acids long. The germline V gene has CDR1 MNHNS and CDR2 SASEGT. V lost 6 bases to trimming and J lost 3 bases, with 12 bases between them. CDR3 coding DNA: TGTGCCAGCAGAGCCGGGACCACCAATCAGCCCCAGCATTTT. This sequence encodes CASRAGTTNQPQHF.

There are many counts of this clonotype. This chain joins TRBV6-5 and TRBJ1-1, with D unresolved. This CDR3 has 15 amino acids. V was clipped by 3 bases and J by 1 base, with 12 bases between them. The germline V gene has CDR1 MNHEY and CDR2 SVGAGI. The CDR3 coding sequence is TGTGCCAGCAGTTATGAAGGTTTGGGGAACACTGAAGCTTTCTTT. Its protein product is CASSYEGLGNTEAFF.

The chain uses TRBV5-1 and TRBJ2-2; 7 bases are shared with TRBD1. CDR1 and CDR2 (germline): SGHRS, YFSETQ. Trimming at V came to 5 bases and at J to 1 base, leaving 5 bases not matched to a gene. The CDR3 has 15 amino acids. DNA of the CDR3: TGCGCCAGCAGTTTCCGGGACAGGAACACCGGGGAGCTGTTTTTT. Protein product: CASSFRDRNTGELFF.

This clonotype was detected ten times or more. This chain links TRBV6-1 with TRBJ1-2; 8 nucleotides match TRBD1. After removal of 5 bases from V and 2 bases from J, the junction contained 7 bases not matched to a gene. The germline gives CDR1 MNHNS, CDR2 SASEGT. The CDR3 has 15 amino acids. CDR3 DNA sequence: TGTGCCAGCAGTATTACAGGGGGAACGAACTATGGCTACACCTTC. Encoded protein: CASSITGGTNYGYTF.

In this sample, this clonotype turned up many times. This sequence joins TRBV6-1 and TRBJ1-4; 7 bases match TRBD1. The germline V gene encodes CDR1 MNHNS and CDR2 SASEGT. The CDR3 has 16 residues. The V segment lost 6 bases and the J segment 0 bases; nucleotides outside the gene matches: 7. As DNA, the CDR3 is TGTGCCAGCAGCCGGGACAGTTTTGCAACTAATGAAAAACTGTTTTTT. It translates to CASSRDSFATNEKLFF.